This T cell receptor (beta chain) was documented in a study of human T cells and chemical hapten exposure. About the research overall: The patients were mostly female; they had alopecia areata, totalis or universalis. General study findings and limits: Having alopecia, the donors may differ immunologically from healthy people.

This CDR3 spans 16 amino acids. Germline V gene sequence: CDR1 SGHAT, CDR2 FQNNGV. Trimming took off 4 bases at V and 2 bases at J, with 15 bases between the two ends. This clonotype showed up many times. The antigen is undetermined. Time point described: patch test 3, about 24 weeks after DPC sensitization. Treatment specified: therapeutic diphenylcyclopropenone sensitization with weekly scalp DPC. Authors' data handling: There were a median of approximately 88,000 TCRs per sample, with a range from about 23,224 to 690,600. TCRdb itself ran the RACE reads through MiXCR, one entry per CDR3 protein. TCRdb's processing, not the study's, gives the V and J calls here. The repertoire holds about 92,000 distinct CDR3 sequences, 9.5% to 13% seen once, with roughly 1% in the top ten.

The chain links TRBV11-2 to TRBJ1-3; possibly TRBD1 for D (6 bases). This receptor was taken from a woman aged 25 to 39 with alopecia areata. Some clones in this sample may be carry-over from other donors' samples. The sample in question was whole blood, obtained in connection with sensitization to the hapten diphenylcyclopropenone (DPC). CDR3 sequence reads: CASSSLGGATGNTIYF. The CDR3 DNA sequence: TGTGCCAGCAGCTCTCTCGGGGGGGCAACTGGAAACACCATATATTTT. The whole variable domain, remainder taken from reference TRBV11-2 and TRBJ1-3, is EAGVAQSPRYKIIEKRQSVAFWCNPISGHATLYWYQQILGQGPKLLIQFQNNGVVDDSQLPKDRFSAERLKGVDSTLKIQPAKLEDSAVYLCASSSLGGATGNTIYFGEGSWLTVV.